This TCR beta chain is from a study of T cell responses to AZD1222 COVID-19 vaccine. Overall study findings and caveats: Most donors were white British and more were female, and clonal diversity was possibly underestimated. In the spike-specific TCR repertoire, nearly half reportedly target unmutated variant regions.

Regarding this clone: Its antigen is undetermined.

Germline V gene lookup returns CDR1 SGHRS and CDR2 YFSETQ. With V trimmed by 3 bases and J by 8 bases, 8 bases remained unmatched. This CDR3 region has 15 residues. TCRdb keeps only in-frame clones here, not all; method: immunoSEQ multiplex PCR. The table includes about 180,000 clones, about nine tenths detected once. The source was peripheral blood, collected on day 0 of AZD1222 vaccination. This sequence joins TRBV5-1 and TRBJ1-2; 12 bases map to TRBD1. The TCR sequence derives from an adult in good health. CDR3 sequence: CASSSRDRGLNGYTF. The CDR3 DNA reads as TGCGCCAGCAGCTCCCGGGACAGGGGGCTTAACGGCTACACCTTC.